Sequencing of this T cell receptor (beta chain) was carried out in a study of blood T cells in healthy people across ages. Germline lookup yields CDR1 MNHEY and CDR2 SVGEGT. CDR3 size: 12 residues. The J segment lost 10 bases and the V segment lost 11 bases, leaving 9 bases of the junction unmatched. Primed by a sample-barcoded 5' primer and a J-beta primer mix, a second PCR proceeded for about 6 to 12 cycles. One entry per CDR3 protein results from TCRdb running MiXCR on the 5' RACE reads. The sample has about 780,000 distinct CDR3 sequences, 46% seen once; the top ten hold over 15%. The sequenced sample was blood. This chain joins TRBV6-2 or TRBV6-3 and TRBJ2-1; 9 nucleotides agree with TRBD2. This receptor was taken from a man aged 80 or over in good health. The CDR3 reads CAAGGSGPEQFF. The CDR3 DNA reads as TGTGCCGCGGGGGGGAGCGGGCCCGAGCAGTTCTTC.